The clone carrying this TCR beta chain was seen ten or more times. Germline V gives CDR1 MNHNS, CDR2 SASEGT. The CDR3 is 13 residues long. Trimming at V came to 3 bases and at J to 7 bases, leaving 4 bases not matched to a gene. A TCRbeta library incorporating unique molecular identifiers was prepared. TCRdb called the PCR reads again in MiXCR, with one record for every CDR3 protein. The sample shows just under 250,000 distinct CDR3 sequences, around 25% of them seen only once. The data are from a study of T-cell reconstitution after alpha-beta-depleted transplantation in children. Sequenced here: PBMCs, sampled before TCRalphabeta/CD19-depleted stem cell transplant. The gene calls are TRBV6-1 and TRBJ1-1; 8 positions agree with TRBD1. This receptor was taken from a girl aged 2-9 years with Fanconi anemia, due to receive a stem cell transplant. CDR3 nucleotides: TGTGCCAGCAGTGATTTTACAGGGGGTGAAGCTTTCTTT. Its translation is CASSDFTGGEAFF.